This is a list of T cell receptor beta chains from one sample in a study of T cell responses to AZD1222 COVID-19 vaccine. The protocol was immunoSEQ multiplex PCR, while the TCRdb copy is restricted to in-frame clones and leaves out a portion. The sample holds over 120,000 clones, 85% to 95% seen once. Sequencing used peripheral blood, obtained after recovery from COVID-19. These receptors came from an adult who had recovered from COVID-19. CDR3s include the opening cysteine and the closing phenylalanine or tryptophan. A D gene is named only where the DNA matches it firmly. Rows give clone size only sometimes, using once, few, many, or a class for an expanded clone.

CDR3: CASSESGSPTEAFF; DNA: TGCGCCAGCAGTGAGTCGGGCAGCCCCACTGAAGCTTTCTTT; size: NA; D: NA; J: TRBJ1-1; V: TRBV10-1
CDR3: CASSPRVVGETQYF; DNA: TGTGCCAGCAGCCCCCGAGTAGTAGGGGAGACCCAGTACTTC; size: NA; D: NA; J: TRBJ2-5; V: TRBV7-2
CDR3: CASKGSEQYF; DNA: TGTGCCAGCAAAGGGAGCGAGCAGTACTTC; size: NA; D: NA; J: TRBJ2-7; V: TRBV2
CDR3: CASSPFALTGTGDQPQHF; DNA: TGTGCCAGCTCACCTTTTGCCCTCACCGGGACAGGGGATCAGCCCCAGCATTTT; size: NA; D: TRBD1; J: TRBJ1-5; V: TRBV18
CDR3: CASSRTLAGAYEQYF; DNA: TGTGCCAGCAGCCGGACCCTAGCGGGAGCCTACGAGCAGTACTTC; size: NA; D: TRBD2; J: TRBJ2-7; V: TRBV6-5
CDR3: CASTPDQPSQYEQYF; DNA: TGTGCCAGCACCCCCGATCAACCAAGCCAGTACGAGCAGTACTTC; size: NA; D: NA; J: TRBJ2-7; V: TRBV11-1
CDR3: CASSQGQYGYTF; DNA: TGCGCCAGCAGCCAGGGACAGTATGGCTACACCTTC; size: NA; D: TRBD1; J: TRBJ1-2; V: TRBV4-1
CDR3: CASSEAGGNTIYF; DNA: TGTGCCAGCAGTGAAGCGGGGGGAAACACCATATATTTT; size: NA; D: NA; J: TRBJ1-3; V: TRBV6-1
CDR3: CASSVRAYSDTGELFF; DNA: TGTGCCAGCAGTGTTCGGGCCTACAGCGACACCGGGGAGCTGTTTTTT; size: NA; D: NA; J: TRBJ2-2; V: TRBV6-1
CDR3: CASSQTRPVSRDEQYF; DNA: TGTGCCAGCAGCCAAACCCGCCCTGTGTCAAGGGACGAGCAGTACTTC; size: NA; D: NA; J: TRBJ2-7; V: TRBV3-1/TRBV3-2
CDR3: CASSSPTVPYEQYF; DNA: TGCGCCAGCAGCTCCCCGACCGTCCCCTACGAGCAGTACTTC; size: NA; D: NA; J: TRBJ2-7; V: TRBV5-1
CDR3: CASSLYRGNTEAFF; DNA: TGTGCCAGCAGTCTTTACAGGGGGAACACTGAAGCTTTCTTT; size: NA; D: TRBD1; J: TRBJ1-1; V: TRBV27
CDR3: CASSGMGTENTEAFF; DNA: TGTGCCAGCAGCGGAATGGGGACAGAAAACACTGAAGCTTTCTTT; size: NA; D: TRBD1; J: TRBJ1-1; V: TRBV11-2
CDR3: CSVEGGDDIQYF; DNA: TGCAGCGTGGAGGGGGGAGATGACATTCAGTACTTC; size: NA; D: NA; J: TRBJ2-4; V: TRBV29-1
CDR3: CASSIERGSSYEQYF; DNA: TGTGCCAGTAGTATAGAAAGGGGCAGCTCCTACGAGCAGTACTTC; size: NA; D: NA; J: TRBJ2-7; V: TRBV19
CDR3: CASSLGGTGGRWTEAFF; DNA: TGTGCCAGCAGCTTGGGAGGGACAGGGGGGAGATGGACTGAAGCTTTCTTT; size: NA; D: TRBD1; J: TRBJ1-1; V: TRBV5-4
CDR3: CASSDYKIEAFF; DNA: TGTGCCAGCAGTGATTACAAAATTGAAGCTTTCTTT; size: once; D: NA; J: TRBJ1-1; V: TRBV12-3/TRBV12-4
CDR3: CATSAGQKVYNEQFF; DNA: TGTGCCACCAGCGCCGGACAGAAAGTCTACAATGAGCAGTTCTTC; size: NA; D: NA; J: TRBJ2-1; V: TRBV24-1
CDR3: CASSLGGNEKLFF; DNA: TGTGCCAGCAGTTTAGGGGGTAATGAAAAACTGTTTTTT; size: NA; D: NA; J: TRBJ1-4; V: TRBV28
CDR3: CASSPMEGTEAFF; DNA: TGTGCCAGCTCACCAATGGAAGGGACGGAAGCTTTCTTT; size: NA; D: NA; J: TRBJ1-1; V: TRBV18
CDR3: CASSTTGRTFYEQYF; DNA: TGTGCCAGCAGTACGACAGGGAGGACCTTCTACGAGCAGTACTTC; size: NA; D: NA; J: TRBJ2-7; V: TRBV28
CDR3: CASSNHRDRPNTGELFF; DNA: TGCGCCAGCAGCAACCACCGGGACAGACCGAACACCGGGGAGCTGTTTTTT; size: NA; D: TRBD1; J: TRBJ2-2; V: TRBV5-1
CDR3: CASSLVGGSIYNEQFF; DNA: TGTGCCAGCAGCTTAGTGGGCGGGAGTATCTACAATGAGCAGTTCTTC; size: NA; D: TRBD2; J: TRBJ2-1; V: TRBV11-3
CDR3: CASSSPEGREGEQYF; DNA: TGTGCCAGCAGTTCCCCCGAGGGGCGGGAGGGCGAGCAGTACTTC; size: NA; D: TRBD2; J: TRBJ2-7; V: TRBV28
CDR3: CASTGLYTGELFF; DNA: TGTGCCAGCACCGGCCTATACACCGGGGAGCTGTTTTTT; size: NA; D: NA; J: TRBJ2-2; V: TRBV2
CDR3: CASSSDTLTERQETQYF; DNA: TGTGCCAGCAGCTCAGACACTCTCACTGAAAGACAAGAGACCCAGTACTTC; size: NA; D: NA; J: TRBJ2-5; V: TRBV11-2
CDR3: CASRETGTRTNEQFF; DNA: TGTGCCAGTAGGGAAACCGGGACTAGGACGAATGAGCAGTTCTTC; size: NA; D: TRBD2; J: TRBJ2-1; V: TRBV19
CDR3: CASSYQGNTEAFF; DNA: TGTGCCAGCAGTTACCAAGGGAACACTGAAGCTTTCTTT; size: NA; D: NA; J: TRBJ1-1; V: TRBV6-5
CDR3: CASSVPTGGAMDEQYF; DNA: TGTGCCAGTAGTGTCCCGACAGGGGGCGCCATGGACGAGCAGTACTTC; size: NA; D: TRBD1; J: TRBJ2-7; V: TRBV19
CDR3: CASSLSTGRQGNSPLHF; DNA: TGTGCCAGCAGCTTAAGTACGGGCCGCCAGGGGAATTCACCCCTCCACTTT; size: NA; D: NA; J: TRBJ1-6; V: TRBV7-9
CDR3: CASSQRPGLARNEQFF; DNA: TGTGCCAGCAGCCAGAGGCCGGGACTAGCCAGGAATGAGCAGTTCTTC; size: NA; D: TRBD2; J: TRBJ2-1; V: TRBV14
CDR3: CASSYSYRGGLFNYGYTF; DNA: TGTGCCAGCAGTTACTCATACAGGGGAGGACTCTTTAACTATGGCTACACCTTC; size: NA; D: TRBD1; J: TRBJ1-2; V: TRBV6-2/TRBV6-3